This T cell receptor (beta chain) comes out of a study of T cell clonotyping in hematopoietic cell transplantation. Study results and limitations: Pathologically expanded recipient clonotypes increased progressively from day 30 to day 180 as diversity fell. No sorting was done, leaving CD4 and CD8 contributions mixed. Few recipient clonotypes overlapped donors; over 97% were de novo at given depth.

Comment on this clone: The target antigen is unknown.

The CDR3 totals 15 residues. Losses at the gene ends were 0 bases for V and 2 bases for J; bases not matched to a gene: 3. Germline CDR1 is MNHEY and CDR2 is SVGAGI. Sequencing used immunoSEQ multiplex PCR; TCRdb keeps in-frame clones, though not all of them. The sample has around 37,000 clones; 95% are singletons. The rearrangement links TRBV6-5 to TRBJ2-7; 8 bases are shared with TRBD2. The sequenced sample was peripheral blood mononuclear cells. The clonotype originates from a man aged 25-40 years in good health. Some clones in this sample may be carry-over from other donors' samples. The CDR3 sequence: CASSYSTSGTYEQYF. CDR3 nucleotide sequence: TGTGCCAGCAGTTACTCCACTAGCGGAACCTACGAGCAGTACTTC.